What follows describes a single T cell receptor (beta chain). Its specificity is unknown. From germline, CDR1 is GTSNPN and CDR2 SVGIG (reference sequence). J lost 2 bases, V lost 7 bases, and 3 bases had no gene match. CDR3 length: 13 residues. Using immunoSEQ multiplex PCR, the repertoire was profiled, and TCRdb retains in-frame clones only, with some absent. The table has about 120,000 clones, about 83% seen once. These data come from a study of radiotherapy plus CTLA-4 blockade in lung cancer. Study-level findings and limits: Dynamics of early blood T cell clones, together with interferon-beta, were reportedly the best predictors of response.

Participants had chemo-refractory metastatic non-small-cell lung cancer and were treated with focal radiation plus ipilimumab CTLA-4 blockade. The receptor was isolated from a human donor with non-small cell lung cancer who had a partial response to radiotherapy plus ipilimumab. The V gene is TRBV30, the J gene TRBJ2-3; 10 bases match TRBD2. The sample in question was peripheral blood, obtained from a patient treated with radiotherapy plus ipilimumab. The CDR3 DNA sequence: TGTGCCTCTAGCGGGAGTATCACAGATACGCAGTATTTT. It specifies CASSGSITDTQYF.